Below, 7 T cell receptor beta chains from the same sample are listed, as sequenced in a study of CD8 T cells in Susac syndrome. RNA amounts of about 0.5 to 1 ug underwent reverse transcription with random hexamers. TCRdb ran MiXCR on the immunoSEQ multiplex PCR reads and lists one entry per CDR3 protein. The sample holds 150,000 to 160,000 distinct CDR3 sequences; about 95% are singletons and the top ten take 0.15%. The sequenced material came from CD8+ T cells from PBMCs. The receptors here all came from a human donor with multiple sclerosis.

The V gene is TRBV27, the J gene TRBJ2-6; D call uncertain. The germline V and J ends were trimmed by 8 bases and 0 bases, with 17 bases remaining between them. CDR1 MNHEY and CDR2 SMNVEV come from the germline V gene (reference sequence). The CDR3 length is 17 residues. The CDR3 protein is CASRLFGPTSGANVLTF. Here the CDR3 DNA reads TGTGCCAGCCGTCTTTTTGGACCGACCTCTGGGGCCAACGTCCTGACTTTC.

This chain uses TRBV10-3 with TRBJ2-5; 7 nucleotides align to TRBD2. This CDR3 has 17 amino acids. Germline V gene sequence: CDR1 ENHRY, CDR2 SYGVKD. Unmatched junction bases numbered 15, after V lost 3 bases and J lost 5 bases. CDR3 DNA sequence: TGTGCCATCAGTGACTTTGCAAGCGGGGCCATTCGGGAGACCCAGTACTTC. Translating gives CAISDFASGAIRETQYF.

J is TRBJ1-1 and V is TRBV2; D is ambiguous. From germline, CDR1 is SNHLY and CDR2 FYNNEI. The CDR3 runs to 10 residues. V lost 3 bases and J lost 10, with 6 bases in between. The CDR3 region is CASSDGRAFF. The CDR3 DNA is TGTGCCAGCAGTGACGGCAGAGCTTTCTTT. The whole variable domain, remainder taken from reference TRBV2 and TRBJ1-1, is EPEVTQTPSHQVTQMGQEVILRCVPISNHLYFYWYRQILGQKVEFLVSFYNNEISEKSEIFDDQFSVERPDGSNFTLKIRSTKLEDSAMYFCASSDGRAFFGQGTRLTVV.

The chain uses TRBV30 and TRBJ1-1, with D unclear. Germline CDR1 GTSNPN, CDR2 SVGIG (reference sequence). The CDR3 consists of 13 residues. The V gene lost 0 bases and the J gene lost 4 bases, with 9 bases spanning the gap. The CDR3 is CAWSVSWGTEAFF. For the CDR3, the DNA is TGTGCCTGGAGTGTTAGCTGGGGCACTGAAGCTTTCTTT.

V is TRBV7-9 and J is TRBJ2-3; 7 nucleotides line up with TRBD1. This CDR3 spans 16 amino acids. Germline loops: CDR1 SEHNR, CDR2 FQNEAQ (reference sequence). The V and J ends lost 5 bases and 2 bases, in that order; junction bases with no gene match: 10. CDR3 protein: CASSPSLGTDTDTQYF. The CDR3 nucleotides read TGTGCCAGCAGCCCCTCTCTGGGGACAGACACAGATACGCAGTATTTT.

The J gene is TRBJ2-5, the V gene TRBV9; 10 positions agree with TRBD2. The CDR3 contains 16 residues. V was pared by 0 bases and J by 5 bases, with 7 bases of the junction left unmatched. In germline, CDR1 is SGDLS, CDR2 YYNGEE. CDR3 coding DNA: TGTGCCAGCAGCGTAGAGGGTAGCGGGGGGCCGGAGACCCAGTACTTC. This codes for CASSVEGSGGPETQYF.

The chain couples TRBV6-6 to TRBJ1-1; D is unresolved. The CDR3 length is 15 residues. CDR1 and CDR2 (germline): MNHNY, SVGAGI (reference sequence). The V end was cut by 6 bases, the J end by 1 base, with 15 bases between. CDR3 in DNA: TGTGCCAGCAGACCCAACCGGAGGACGAACACTGAAGCTTTCTTT. Translated: CASRPNRRTNTEAFF.